The next 4 T cell receptor beta chains were all read from a single sample in a study of Ad26.COV2.S vaccination and SARS-CoV-2 variants (dated by TCRdb to about 2021). Library prep was done by the immunoSEQ multiplex PCR assay. As stored in TCRdb, this immuneACCESS dataset retains in-frame rearrangements with V and J assigned. A fraction of the clones does not appear; measured against another copy, unresolved V genes explain less than half of the discrepancy, and the remainder lacks a known reason. This sample is represented by roughly 300,000 clones; less than 90% of them were singletons. Clones ranked in the top ten supply approximately 5.9% of the sample. Taken with the paper, the label for treatment or condition translates to: around 19 received Ad26.COV2.S at low or high dose, single or two shots; roughly five received placebo; per-sample allocation not given. Repertoires of vaccine and placebo recipients were sequenced from samples collected on day 63 after the first injection.

The sample in question was peripheral blood, obtained in a trial of Ad26.COV2.S vaccine versus placebo. These receptors were collected from a person aged 18 to 59 who received the Ad26.COV2.S COVID-19 vaccine or a placebo.

The chain couples TRBV10-3 to TRBJ1-1; tentative D call: TRBD1 (5 bases). The V and J ends lost 7 bases and 7 bases respectively, with 16 bases between them. There are 13 residues in the CDR3. Germline loops: CDR1 ENHRY, CDR2 SYGVKD. This CDR3 reads CAIMSGDSDEAFF. For the CDR3, the DNA is TGTGCCATCATGTCGGGGGACTCGGATGAAGCTTTCTTT.

This chain uses TRBV7-9 with TRBJ2-7; D possibly corresponds to TRBD1 (6 bases). In germline, CDR1 is SEHNR, CDR2 FQNEAQ (reference sequence). The V and J ends lost 5 bases and 3 bases respectively, with 11 bases between them. The CDR3 loop spans 13 amino acids. The CDR3 DNA sequence: TGTGCCAGCAGCCCGGGGACAATCTACGAGCAGTACTTC. Protein sequence: CASSPGTIYEQYF.

The chain combines TRBV10-3 with TRBJ2-1; 9 bases are a match to TRBD1. CDR3 length equals 13 residues. The germline V gene encodes CDR1 ENHRY and CDR2 SYGVKD. Unmatched junction bases numbered 5, after V lost 6 bases and J lost 8 bases. This chain's CDR3 is CAIRGTGYDEQFF. The CDR3 DNA follows: TGTGCCATCAGGGGGACAGGGTACGATGAGCAGTTCTTC.

This clone was picked up a small number of times. This sequence joins TRBV6-4 and TRBJ2-1; D not certain. From germline, CDR1 is MRHNA and CDR2 SNTAGT. This CDR3 is 14 amino acids long. The V end was cut by 2 bases, the J end by 7 bases, with 12 bases between. The CDR3 nucleotides read TGTGCCAGCAGTGACGGTCCCGAAGAAAATGAGCAGTTCTTC. Translation gives CASSDGPEENEQFF.